One T cell receptor (beta chain) is described in this entry. This sample is part of a study of blood T cell repertoires in COVID-19. Study context: Researchers got acute and convalescent COVID-19 samples from the United States, Italy and Spain. In each case, the material was cDNA or gDNA derived from T cells, B-cell-depleted T cells, or PBMCs.

Trimming left V 6 bases short and J 11 bases short, with 19 bases between. Germline V gene lookup returns CDR1 MDHEN and CDR2 SYDVKM. This CDR3 is 13 amino acids long. Libraries were prepared by immunoSEQ multiplex PCR; TCRdb keeps only in-frame clonotypes and omits some of them. The data hold 210,000 or so clones, with about 88% observed a single time. The sample was peripheral blood. The chain has TRBV28 and TRBJ1-1, with a weak D call TRBD1 (5 bases). This TCR derives from a man in his forties with active or convalescent COVID-19. In DNA form, the CDR3 reads TGTGCCAGCAGCCGGGGGGGGGAACTGGACGCTTTCTTT. As protein: CASSRGGELDAFF.